The 28 T cell receptor beta chains reported below all come from one sample, sequenced in a study of regulatory T cells in long-lasting Graves disease. Arm-PCR of CDR3 regions with iRepertoire HTBI primers generated TCR beta libraries. TCRdb ran MiXCR on the multiplex PCR reads and lists one entry per CDR3 protein. The sample consists of 650,000 to 700,000 distinct CDR3 sequences, roughly 30% of them appearing once. Noted time point: persistent/refractory GD, antithyroid drugs over 5 years with positive TRAb. Following extraction of RNA from PBMCs, that RNA was used to make the TCR library. The sequencing used peripheral blood mononuclear cells (PBMCs), collected when the disease was refractory, from a patient treated with antithyroid drugs. These TCRs come from a female donor with Graves disease.

This clonotype showed up just a few times. V and J are TRBV28 and TRBJ1-5; TRBD1 aligns across 12 bases. CDR1 is MDHEN and CDR2 is SYDVKM in the germline V gene. J was trimmed by 1 base and V by 6 bases; bases with no gene match: 10. CDR3 size: 18 residues. CDR3 DNA sequence: TGTGCCAGCAGCCCCGGGACAGGGGGCATTTCCAGCAATCAGCCCCAGCATTTT. Its translation is CASSPGTGGISSNQPQHF.

The J gene is TRBJ2-2, the V gene TRBV6-9; D possibly corresponds to TRBD1 (6 bases). V gave up 4 bases and J gave up 5 bases, with 17 bases separating them. CDR1 and CDR2 from the germline V gene are MNHGY and SVAAGI. The CDR3 covers 16 residues. CDR3 sequence reads: CASSFTLFGQTGELFF. The CDR3 DNA reads as TGTGCCAGCAGTTTCACCCTCTTTGGACAGACCGGGGAGCTGTTTTTT.

Only a few counts were recorded for this clonotype. The V and J genes are TRBV7-3 and TRBJ1-5, with 12 bases aligning to TRBD1. This CDR3 contains 17 residues. The V segment lost 5 bases and the J segment 6 bases; nucleotides outside the gene matches: 11. The germline gives CDR1 SGHTA, CDR2 FQGTGA. CDR3 coding DNA: TGTGCCAGCAGCACAAAGCCGGGACAGGGGGCGGGTCAGCCCCAGCATTTT. Encoded protein: CASSTKPGQGAGQPQHF.

This chain uses TRBV7-6 with TRBJ2-7, with D possibly TRBD2 on 6 matching bases. The germline CDR1 and CDR2 sequences are SGHVS and FNYEAQ. Trimming cost V 5 bases and J 6 bases, with 17 bases left between them. The CDR3 has 14 amino acids. CDR3 amino acids: CASSAGPYLVEQYF. DNA for the CDR3: TGTGCCAGCAGCGCGGGGCCGTACCTCGTCGAGCAGTACTTC.

In this sample, this clonotype turned up many times. The genes are TRBV20-1 and TRBJ1-4; D ambiguous. Trimming shortened V by 4 bases and J by 5 bases, and 11 bases separated the two germline ends. Germline loops: CDR1 DFQATT, CDR2 SNEGSKA (reference sequence). This CDR3 has 13 amino acids. The DNA for the CDR3 is TGCAGTGCTAAACGTGGACCAAATGAAAAACTGTTTTTT. It encodes CSAKRGPNEKLFF.

This clonotype was found many times. V and J are TRBV12-3 or TRBV12-4 and TRBJ1-1; D is unclear. The CDR3 consists of 15 residues. V was cut by 4 bases and J by 1 base, with 13 bases left in between. In nucleotides, the CDR3 is TGTGCCAGCAGTTACCTAGGACTGGAGAACACTGAAGCTTTCTTT. Protein product: CASSYLGLENTEAFF.

The chain couples TRBV28 to TRBJ1-4; D might be TRBD1 (5 bases). Germline CDR1 reads MDHEN; CDR2 reads SYDVKM. There are 19 residues in the CDR3. The V end was cut by 6 bases, the J end by 10 bases, with 33 bases between. The CDR3: CASSSATDSFLGVRGKLFF. The CDR3 DNA sequence: TGTGCCAGCAGCTCTGCGACAGATTCCTTTTTAGGCGTGCGAGGAAAACTGTTTTTT.

The gene calls are TRBV10-3 and TRBJ1-5; D gene unclear. Germline V lookup: CDR1 ENHRY, CDR2 SYGVKD. The CDR3 length is 14 residues. Between the trimmed V and J ends, which lost 6 bases and 4 bases, there was a span of 13 bases. The CDR3 region has the DNA TGTGCCATCAGCCACGGCGCCTCTAATCAGCCCCAGCATTTT. It codes for CAISHGASNQPQHF.

V is TRBV11-2 and J is TRBJ1-1; TRBD1 is a possible D gene (6 bases). The germline gives CDR1 SGHAT, CDR2 FQNNGV. Trimming cost V 7 bases and J 8 bases, with 17 bases left between them. This CDR3 is 13 amino acids long. The CDR3 DNA reads as TGTGCCAGCACCCCGCCCGGGGGCGCCGAAGCTTTCTTT. Protein sequence: CASTPPGGAEAFF.

The rearrangement links TRBV28 to TRBJ2-1, with TRBD1 matching over 10 bases. CDR1 MDHEN and CDR2 SYDVKM come from the germline V gene. The CDR3 spans 14 residues. Trimming at V came to 1 base and at J to 8 bases, leaving 2 bases not matched to a gene. This CDR3 reads CASSLLGQGDEQFF. The CDR3 DNA sequence: TGTGCCAGCAGTTTATTAGGACAGGGGGATGAGCAGTTCTTC.

V gene TRBV30 combines with J gene TRBJ2-5, with D uncertain. Germline V gene data show CDR1 as GTSNPN and CDR2 as SVGIG (reference sequence). V lost 8 bases, J lost 10 bases, and 17 bases lay in between. This CDR3 is built from 11 residues. This CDR3 is CALSLAVVQYF. The CDR3, as DNA: TGTGCCCTAAGTCTGGCGGTCGTCCAGTACTTC.

This clonotype was observed a handful of times. The V gene is TRBV5-1, the J gene TRBJ1-5, with D unresolved. V lost 0 bases, J lost 4 bases, and 11 bases lay in between. Germline loops: CDR1 SGHRS, CDR2 YFSETQ. There are 15 residues in the CDR3. The DNA for the CDR3 is TGCGCCAGCAGCTTGGAGGGTTATCTTAATCAGCCCCAGCATTTT. It codes for CASSLEGYLNQPQHF.

This clonotype has at least ten counts. V is TRBV11-2 and J is TRBJ2-7; 10 bases are shared with TRBD2. There are 15 residues in the CDR3. The junction had 6 bases not matched to a gene; V was cut back by 4 bases and J by 3 bases. The V gene's germline CDR1 is SGHAT and CDR2 FQNNGV. CDR3 nucleotide sequence: TGTGCCAGCAGCTGGGGAGCGGGAGGGCTCTACGAGCAGTACTTC. It translates to CASSWGAGGLYEQYF.

V usage is TRBV5-1 and J usage is TRBJ2-3, with D possibly being TRBD2 (6 bases). V lost 1 base and J lost 5, with 14 bases in between. Looked up from germline, CDR1 is SGHRS and CDR2 is YFSETQ. CDR3 size: 15 residues. The CDR3: CASSLYGGIKDTQYF. The CDR3 bases are TGCGCCAGCAGCTTGTACGGAGGGATCAAAGATACGCAGTATTTT.

This clonotype occurred a few times. The chain links TRBV5-5 to TRBJ2-7; D assignment may be TRBD1 or TRBD2 (5 bases each). CDR1 and CDR2 (germline): SGHKS, YYEKEE (reference sequence). This CDR3 is built from 14 residues. Trimming left V 3 bases short and J 2 bases short, with 12 bases between. CDR3: CASSWGRGAYEQYF. The CDR3, as DNA: TGTGCCAGCAGCTGGGGCCGGGGCGCCTACGAGCAGTACTTC.

The chain links TRBV25-1 to TRBJ1-1; maybe TRBD1 (5 bases). Trimming shortened V by 10 bases and J by 0 bases, and 18 bases separated the two germline ends. Germline V gene lookup returns CDR1 MGHDK and CDR2 SYGVNS. CDR3 length: 15 amino acids. CDR3 sequence (DNA): TGTGCCACCAGAGGACACGGTCTCATGAACACTGAAGCTTTCTTT. This encodes CATRGHGLMNTEAFF.

This chain links TRBV9 with TRBJ2-2; 13 bases map to TRBD2. The CDR3 contains 17 residues. V dropped 4 bases and J dropped 7; count of bases not matched to a gene: 10. Germline values: CDR1 SGDLS, CDR2 YYNGEE. Written as DNA, the CDR3 is TGTGCCAGCAGCCCCCGGACTAGCGGGAGACGAGGCGGGGAGCTGTTTTTT. This translates into CASSPRTSGRRGGELFF.

This clonotype has a handful of counts. This rearrangement joins TRBV7-9 to TRBJ2-2; 7 bases fit TRBD1. The CDR3 length is 14 residues. V shed 4 bases and J 3 bases; nucleotides not matched to a gene: 2. CDR1 is SEHNR, CDR2 FQNEAQ, per germline (reference sequence). Written as DNA, the CDR3 is TGTGCCAGCAGCTCCGGGACAGACACCGGGGAGCTGTTTTTT. Translated: CASSSGTDTGELFF.

The rearrangement joins TRBV12-5 to TRBJ2-5, with 10 bases identical to TRBD1. This CDR3 is built from 15 residues. The germline gives CDR1 LGHNT, CDR2 FRNRAP. Trimming removed 5 bases from V and 4 bases from J; junction bases left unmatched: 7. CDR3 coding DNA: TGTGCTAGTGGTAGGCCCGGGACAGGGGTAGAGACCCAGTACTTC. Residues: CASGRPGTGVETQYF.

Details on this clonotype: A much larger clonotype is one base distant, so this may be a read error. The chain has TRBV28 and TRBJ2-5; TRBD1 agrees at 9 bases. CDR3 length: 18 amino acids. Germline CDR1 MDHEN, CDR2 SYDVKM. The CDR3 region has the DNA TGTGCCAGCAGTTTAAGTAGACAGGGGGTTTCTCTCCAAGAGGCCCAGTACTTC. Protein sequence: CASSLSRQGVSLQEAQYF.

The chain uses TRBV7-9 and TRBJ1-1; D gene ambiguous. There are 13 residues in the CDR3. With 1 base removed from V and 4 bases from J, the gap between germline ends came to 7 bases. Germline lookup yields CDR1 SEHNR and CDR2 FQNEAQ (reference sequence). The CDR3 here is CASSLGEITEAFF. For the CDR3, the DNA is TGTGCCAGCAGCTTAGGAGAGATCACTGAAGCTTTCTTT. Full variable domain (missing parts from reference TRBV7-9 and TRBJ1-1): DTGVSQNPRHKITKRGQNVTFRCDPISEHNRLYWYRQTLGQGPEFLTYFQNEAQLEKSRLLSDRFSAERPKGSFSTLEIQRTEQGDSAMYLCASSLGEITEAFFGQGTRLTVV.

In DNA form, the CDR3 reads TGTGCCAGCAGCTCCTCCAGTATGGAGACCCAGTACTTC. It specifies CASSSSSMETQYF. The chain combines TRBV3-1 with TRBJ2-5, with D uncertain. The germline V and J ends were trimmed by 5 bases and 5 bases, with 12 bases remaining between them. Germline loops: CDR1 LGHDT, CDR2 YNNKEL (reference sequence). There are 13 residues in the CDR3.

J is TRBJ1-2 and V is TRBV19; 8 nucleotides line up with TRBD1. V lost 4 bases and J lost 5; bases outside the gene matches: 3. This CDR3 is built from 13 residues. Germline values: CDR1 LNHDA, CDR2 SQIVND (reference sequence). CDR3 sequence: CASSKDRAYGYTF. CDR3 nucleotide sequence: TGTGCCAGTAGTAAGGACAGGGCGTATGGCTACACCTTC.

This clonotype was picked up a small number of times. This chain links TRBV6-2 or TRBV6-3 with TRBJ2-2; 7 nucleotides match TRBD2. V was pared by 2 bases and J by 1 base, with 13 bases of the junction left unmatched. The CDR3 length is 19 residues. Germline V gives CDR1 MNHEY, CDR2 SVGEGT. DNA for the CDR3: TGTGCCAGCAGTTACCACCGCCGGGGAGGGGTCTTGAACACCGGGGAGCTGTTTTTT. Protein sequence: CASSYHRRGGVLNTGELFF.

This clonotype came up a few times. The rearrangement uses TRBV2 and TRBJ1-1; perhaps TRBD1 as D (6 bases). The CDR3 length is 20 residues. V gave up 0 bases and J gave up 0 bases, with 23 bases separating them. CDR1 and CDR2 from the germline V gene are SNHLY and FYNNEI. The CDR3: CASSEAHIWQGPIMNTEAFF. In DNA, the CDR3 is TGTGCCAGCAGTGAAGCCCATATATGGCAGGGGCCTATCATGAACACTGAAGCTTTCTTT.

Only a few counts were recorded for this clonotype. The chain links TRBV30 to TRBJ1-3, with D hard to call. There are 11 residues in the CDR3. The V end was cut by 0 bases, the J end by 7 bases, with 4 bases between. The germline V gene encodes CDR1 GTSNPN and CDR2 SVGIG (reference sequence). CDR3 region: CAWSVSNTIYF. DNA for the CDR3: TGTGCCTGGAGTGTATCGAACACCATATATTTT. Filled out from reference TRBV30 and TRBJ1-3, the complete variable domain reads SQTIHQWPATLVQPVGSPLSLECTVEGTSNPNLYWYRQAAGRGLQLLFYSVGIGQISSEVPQNLSASRPQDRQFILSSKKLLLSDSGFYLCAWSVSNTIYFGEGSWLTVV.

This chain joins TRBV6-1 and TRBJ2-7; D possibly corresponds to TRBD2 (5 bases). Germline lookup yields CDR1 MNHNS and CDR2 SASEGT. The CDR3 runs 13 residues. V was pared by 6 bases and J by 5 bases, with 14 bases between. Here the CDR3 reads CASSFRGFNEQYF. The DNA for the CDR3 is TGTGCCAGCAGCTTTAGAGGGTTCAACGAGCAGTACTTC.

The V call is TRBV4-1, the J call TRBJ1-5; D ambiguous. This CDR3 contains 14 residues. CDR1 and CDR2 (germline): MGHRA, YSYEKL. V lost 3 bases, J lost 2 bases, and 8 bases lay in between. The CDR3 protein is CASSHLLGNQPQHF. CDR3 nucleotides: TGCGCCAGCAGCCACCTGTTGGGCAATCAGCCCCAGCATTTT.